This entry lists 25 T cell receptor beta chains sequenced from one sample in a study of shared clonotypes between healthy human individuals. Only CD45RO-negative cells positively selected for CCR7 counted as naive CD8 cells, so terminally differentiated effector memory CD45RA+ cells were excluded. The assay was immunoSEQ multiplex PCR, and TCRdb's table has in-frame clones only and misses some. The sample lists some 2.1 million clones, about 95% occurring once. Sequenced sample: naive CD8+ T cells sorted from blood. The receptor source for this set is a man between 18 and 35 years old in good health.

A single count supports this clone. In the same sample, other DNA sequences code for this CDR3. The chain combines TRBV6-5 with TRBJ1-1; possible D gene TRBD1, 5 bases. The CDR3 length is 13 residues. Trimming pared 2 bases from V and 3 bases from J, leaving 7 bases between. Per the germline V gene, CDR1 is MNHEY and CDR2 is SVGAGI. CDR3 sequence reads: CASSYQGDTEAFF. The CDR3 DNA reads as TGTGCCAGCAGTTACCAGGGAGACACTGAAGCTTTCTTT.

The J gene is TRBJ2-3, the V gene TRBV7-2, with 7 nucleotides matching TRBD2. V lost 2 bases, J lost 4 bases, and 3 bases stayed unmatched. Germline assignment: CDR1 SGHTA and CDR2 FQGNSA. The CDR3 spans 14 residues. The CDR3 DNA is TGTGCCAGCAGCTTACGCGGGGGTGCAGATACGCAGTATTTT. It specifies CASSLRGGADTQYF.

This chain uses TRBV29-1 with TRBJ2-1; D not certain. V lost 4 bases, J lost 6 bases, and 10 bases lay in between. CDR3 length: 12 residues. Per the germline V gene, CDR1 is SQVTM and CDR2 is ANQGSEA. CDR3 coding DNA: TGCAGCGTTGGCCCGCTGCCCAATGAGCAGTTCTTC. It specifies CSVGPLPNEQFF.

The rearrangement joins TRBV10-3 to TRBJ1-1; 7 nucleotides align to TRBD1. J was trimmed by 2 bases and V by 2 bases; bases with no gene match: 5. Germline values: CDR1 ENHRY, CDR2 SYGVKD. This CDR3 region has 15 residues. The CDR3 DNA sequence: TGTGCCATCAGTGAGCCCGGGACAGCCAACACTGAAGCTTTCTTT. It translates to CAISEPGTANTEAFF.

The CDR3 bases are TGTGCCAGCAGCCTGGGGGGACCTGGAAACGAGCAGTACTTC. The encoded protein is CASSLGGPGNEQYF. V gene TRBV5-6 combines with J gene TRBJ2-7; D is possibly TRBD2 (6 bases). V was pared by 4 bases and J by 5 bases, with 16 bases between. The CDR3 sequence is 14 residues long. CDR1 SGHDT and CDR2 YYEEEE come from the germline V gene.

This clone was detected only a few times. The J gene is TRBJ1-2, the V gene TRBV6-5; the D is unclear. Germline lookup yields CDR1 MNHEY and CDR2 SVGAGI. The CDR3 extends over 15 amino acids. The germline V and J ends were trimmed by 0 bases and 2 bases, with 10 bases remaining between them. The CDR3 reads CASSYSKNGNYGYTF. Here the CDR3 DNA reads TGTGCCAGCAGTTACTCTAAGAACGGGAACTATGGCTACACCTTC.

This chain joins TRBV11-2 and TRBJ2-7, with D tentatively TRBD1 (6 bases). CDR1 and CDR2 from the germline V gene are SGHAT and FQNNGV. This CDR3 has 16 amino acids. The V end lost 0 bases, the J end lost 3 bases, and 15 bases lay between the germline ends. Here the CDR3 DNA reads TGTGCCAGCAGCTTAGATCCCTTACAGGGATACTACGAGCAGTACTTC. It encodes CASSLDPLQGYYEQYF.

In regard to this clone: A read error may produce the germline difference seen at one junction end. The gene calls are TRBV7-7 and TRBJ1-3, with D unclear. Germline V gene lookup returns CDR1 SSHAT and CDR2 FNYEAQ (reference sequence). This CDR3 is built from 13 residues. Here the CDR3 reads CASSLDYGNTIYF. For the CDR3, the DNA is TGTGCTAGCAGCTTAGATTACGGAAACACCATATATTTT.

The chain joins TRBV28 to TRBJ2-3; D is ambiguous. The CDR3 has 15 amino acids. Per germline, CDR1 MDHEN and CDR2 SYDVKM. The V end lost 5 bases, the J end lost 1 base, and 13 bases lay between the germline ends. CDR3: CASSPLALGTDTQYF. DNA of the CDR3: TGTGCCAGCAGTCCGTTAGCCTTGGGCACAGATACGCAGTATTTT.

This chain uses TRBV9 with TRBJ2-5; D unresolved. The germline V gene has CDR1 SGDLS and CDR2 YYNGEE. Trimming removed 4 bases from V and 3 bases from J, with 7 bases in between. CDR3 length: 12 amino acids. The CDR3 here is CASSPNEETQYF. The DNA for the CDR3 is TGTGCCAGCAGCCCGAACGAAGAGACCCAGTACTTC.

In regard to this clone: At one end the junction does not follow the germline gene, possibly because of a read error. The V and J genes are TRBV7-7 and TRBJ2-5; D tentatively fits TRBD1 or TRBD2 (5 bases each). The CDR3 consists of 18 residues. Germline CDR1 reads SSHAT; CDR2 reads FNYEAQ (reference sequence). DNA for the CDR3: TGTGCTAGCAGCTCGGGGCTCGAACCGGTCATCCTCCAAGAGACCCAGTACTTC. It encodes CASSSGLEPVILQETQYF.

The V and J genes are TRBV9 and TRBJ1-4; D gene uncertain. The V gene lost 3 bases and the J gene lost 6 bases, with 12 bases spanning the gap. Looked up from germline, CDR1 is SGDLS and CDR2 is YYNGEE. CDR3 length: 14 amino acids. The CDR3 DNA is TGTGCCAGCAGCGCCCCCCTTGAGGATGAAAAACTGTTTTTT. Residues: CASSAPLEDEKLFF. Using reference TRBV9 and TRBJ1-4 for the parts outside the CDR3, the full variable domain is DSGVTQTPKHLITATGQRVTLRCSPRSGDLSVYWYQQSLDQGLQFLIQYYNGEERAKGNILERFSAQQFPDLHSELNLSSLELGDSALYFCASSAPLEDEKLFFGSGTQLSVL.

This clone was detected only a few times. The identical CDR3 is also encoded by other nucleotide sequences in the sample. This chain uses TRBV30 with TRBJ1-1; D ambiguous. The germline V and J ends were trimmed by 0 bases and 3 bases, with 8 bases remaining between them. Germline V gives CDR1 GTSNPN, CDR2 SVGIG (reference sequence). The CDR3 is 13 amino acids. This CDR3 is CAWSVGEDTEAFF. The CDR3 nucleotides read TGTGCCTGGAGTGTCGGGGAGGACACTGAAGCTTTCTTT.

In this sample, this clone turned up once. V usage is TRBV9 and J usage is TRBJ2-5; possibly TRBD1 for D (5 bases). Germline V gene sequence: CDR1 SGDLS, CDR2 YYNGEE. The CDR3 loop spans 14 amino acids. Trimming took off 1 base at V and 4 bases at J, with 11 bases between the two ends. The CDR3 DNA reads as TGTGCCAGCAGCGTATCAGGGAACTTAGAGACCCAGTACTTC. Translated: CASSVSGNLETQYF.

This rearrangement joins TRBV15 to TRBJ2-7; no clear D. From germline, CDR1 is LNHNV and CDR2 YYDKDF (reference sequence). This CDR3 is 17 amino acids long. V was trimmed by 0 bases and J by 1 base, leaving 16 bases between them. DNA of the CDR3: TGTGCCACCAGCAGAGAGAAAGACCCGTCGGGTTCCTACGAGCAGTACTTC. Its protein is CATSREKDPSGSYEQYF.

In nucleotides, the CDR3 is TGCGCCAGCAGCCTCCGGGACAAGACCTACGAGCAGTACTTC. It yields the protein CASSLRDKTYEQYF. The chain joins TRBV4-3 to TRBJ2-7; maybe TRBD1 (6 bases). Looked up from germline, CDR1 is LGHNA and CDR2 is YSLEER. The length of the CDR3 is 14 residues. The V and J ends lost 4 bases and 2 bases respectively, with 12 bases between them.

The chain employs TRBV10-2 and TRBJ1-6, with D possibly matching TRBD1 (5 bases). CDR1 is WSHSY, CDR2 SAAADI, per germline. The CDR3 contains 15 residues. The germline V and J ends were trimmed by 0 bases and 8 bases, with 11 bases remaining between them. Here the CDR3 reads CASSESLGGDSPLHF. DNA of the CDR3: TGCGCCAGCAGTGAGTCGTTGGGGGGTGATTCACCCCTCCACTTT.

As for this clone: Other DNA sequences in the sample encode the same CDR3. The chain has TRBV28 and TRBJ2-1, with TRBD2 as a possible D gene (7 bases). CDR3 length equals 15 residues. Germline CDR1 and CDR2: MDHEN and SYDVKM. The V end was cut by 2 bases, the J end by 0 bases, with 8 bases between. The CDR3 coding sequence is TGTGCCAGCAGTTTAAGGGGGGGCTCCTACAATGAGCAGTTCTTC. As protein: CASSLRGGSYNEQFF.

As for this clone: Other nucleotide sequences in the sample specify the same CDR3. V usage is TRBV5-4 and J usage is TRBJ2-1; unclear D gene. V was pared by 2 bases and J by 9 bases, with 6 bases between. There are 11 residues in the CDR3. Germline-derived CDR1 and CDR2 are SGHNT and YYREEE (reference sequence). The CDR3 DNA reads TGTGCCAGCAGCTTAGTTGGTGAGCAGTTCTTC. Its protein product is CASSLVGEQFF. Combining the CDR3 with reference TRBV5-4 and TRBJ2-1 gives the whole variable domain ETGVTQSPTHLIKTRGQQVTLRCSSQSGHNTVSWYQQALGQGPQFIFQYYREEENGRGNFPPRFSGLQFPNYSSELNVNALELDDSALYLCASSLVGEQFFGPGTRLTVL.

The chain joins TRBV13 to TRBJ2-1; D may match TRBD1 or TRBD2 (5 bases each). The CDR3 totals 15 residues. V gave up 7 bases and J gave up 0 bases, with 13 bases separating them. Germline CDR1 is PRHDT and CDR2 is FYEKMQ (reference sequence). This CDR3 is CASTEWGSSYNEQFF. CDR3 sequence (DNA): TGTGCCAGCACGGAGTGGGGGAGCTCCTACAATGAGCAGTTCTTC.

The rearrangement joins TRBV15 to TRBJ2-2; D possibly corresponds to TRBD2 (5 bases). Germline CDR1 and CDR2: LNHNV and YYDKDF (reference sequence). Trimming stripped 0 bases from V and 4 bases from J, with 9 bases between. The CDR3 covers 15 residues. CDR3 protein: CATSRDSAGTGELFF. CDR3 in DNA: TGTGCCACCAGCAGAGATTCGGCGGGCACCGGGGAGCTGTTTTTT.

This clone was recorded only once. CDR3 sequence reads: CASSQPAGGAGMTEAFF. CDR3 coding DNA: TGCGCCAGCAGCCAACCCGCCGGGGGCGCCGGGATGACTGAAGCTTTCTTT. The rearrangement joins TRBV4-1 to TRBJ1-1; possible D gene TRBD1, 6 bases. Germline V gene lookup returns CDR1 MGHRA and CDR2 YSYEKL. Trimming stripped 2 bases from V and 5 bases from J, with 21 bases between. The CDR3 spans 17 residues.

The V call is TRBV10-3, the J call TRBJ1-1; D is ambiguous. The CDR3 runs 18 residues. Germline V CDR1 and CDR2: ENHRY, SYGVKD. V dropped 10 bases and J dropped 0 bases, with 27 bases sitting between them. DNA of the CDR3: TGTGCCACCACCCCGGAGGATGGGCGTCGGACCGTGAACACTGAAGCTTTCTTT. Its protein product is CATTPEDGRRTVNTEAFF.

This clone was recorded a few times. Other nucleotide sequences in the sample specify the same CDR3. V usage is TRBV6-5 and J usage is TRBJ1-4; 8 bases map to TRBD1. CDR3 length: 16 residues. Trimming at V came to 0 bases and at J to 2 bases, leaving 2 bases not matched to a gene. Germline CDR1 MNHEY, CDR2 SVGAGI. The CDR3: CASSYSTGETNEKLFF. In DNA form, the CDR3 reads TGTGCCAGCAGTTACTCGACAGGGGAGACTAATGAAAAACTGTTTTTT.

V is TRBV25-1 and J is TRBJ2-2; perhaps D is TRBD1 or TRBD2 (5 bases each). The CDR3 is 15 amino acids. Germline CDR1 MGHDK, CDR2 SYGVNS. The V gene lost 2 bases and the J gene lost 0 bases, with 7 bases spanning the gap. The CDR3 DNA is TGTGCCAGCAGTGAAGGGGGAGCGAACACCGGGGAGCTGTTTTTT. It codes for CASSEGGANTGELFF.